This TCR beta chain was captured in a study of T cell responses to AZD1222 COVID-19 vaccine. Notes on the study in general: Most donors were white British, females outnumbered males, and clonal diversity was possibly underestimated.

With regard to this clone: Its antigen is still unknown.

The CDR3 is 13 residues long. V was cut by 3 bases and J by 4 bases, with 9 bases left in between. Sequencing was performed with immunoSEQ multiplex PCR; in TCRdb, only in-frame clones are kept and a portion is missing. The repertoire holds roughly 100,000 clones, with approximately 88% as singletons. The sequence derives from an adult in good health. This specimen consisted of peripheral blood, obtained on day 0 of AZD1222 vaccination. J is TRBJ1-2 and V is TRBV12-3 or TRBV12-4; tentative D call: TRBD1 (5 bases). The CDR3 sequence is CASSFGGGYGYTF. DNA of the CDR3: TGTGCCAGCAGTTTCGGGGGGGGCTATGGCTACACCTTC.